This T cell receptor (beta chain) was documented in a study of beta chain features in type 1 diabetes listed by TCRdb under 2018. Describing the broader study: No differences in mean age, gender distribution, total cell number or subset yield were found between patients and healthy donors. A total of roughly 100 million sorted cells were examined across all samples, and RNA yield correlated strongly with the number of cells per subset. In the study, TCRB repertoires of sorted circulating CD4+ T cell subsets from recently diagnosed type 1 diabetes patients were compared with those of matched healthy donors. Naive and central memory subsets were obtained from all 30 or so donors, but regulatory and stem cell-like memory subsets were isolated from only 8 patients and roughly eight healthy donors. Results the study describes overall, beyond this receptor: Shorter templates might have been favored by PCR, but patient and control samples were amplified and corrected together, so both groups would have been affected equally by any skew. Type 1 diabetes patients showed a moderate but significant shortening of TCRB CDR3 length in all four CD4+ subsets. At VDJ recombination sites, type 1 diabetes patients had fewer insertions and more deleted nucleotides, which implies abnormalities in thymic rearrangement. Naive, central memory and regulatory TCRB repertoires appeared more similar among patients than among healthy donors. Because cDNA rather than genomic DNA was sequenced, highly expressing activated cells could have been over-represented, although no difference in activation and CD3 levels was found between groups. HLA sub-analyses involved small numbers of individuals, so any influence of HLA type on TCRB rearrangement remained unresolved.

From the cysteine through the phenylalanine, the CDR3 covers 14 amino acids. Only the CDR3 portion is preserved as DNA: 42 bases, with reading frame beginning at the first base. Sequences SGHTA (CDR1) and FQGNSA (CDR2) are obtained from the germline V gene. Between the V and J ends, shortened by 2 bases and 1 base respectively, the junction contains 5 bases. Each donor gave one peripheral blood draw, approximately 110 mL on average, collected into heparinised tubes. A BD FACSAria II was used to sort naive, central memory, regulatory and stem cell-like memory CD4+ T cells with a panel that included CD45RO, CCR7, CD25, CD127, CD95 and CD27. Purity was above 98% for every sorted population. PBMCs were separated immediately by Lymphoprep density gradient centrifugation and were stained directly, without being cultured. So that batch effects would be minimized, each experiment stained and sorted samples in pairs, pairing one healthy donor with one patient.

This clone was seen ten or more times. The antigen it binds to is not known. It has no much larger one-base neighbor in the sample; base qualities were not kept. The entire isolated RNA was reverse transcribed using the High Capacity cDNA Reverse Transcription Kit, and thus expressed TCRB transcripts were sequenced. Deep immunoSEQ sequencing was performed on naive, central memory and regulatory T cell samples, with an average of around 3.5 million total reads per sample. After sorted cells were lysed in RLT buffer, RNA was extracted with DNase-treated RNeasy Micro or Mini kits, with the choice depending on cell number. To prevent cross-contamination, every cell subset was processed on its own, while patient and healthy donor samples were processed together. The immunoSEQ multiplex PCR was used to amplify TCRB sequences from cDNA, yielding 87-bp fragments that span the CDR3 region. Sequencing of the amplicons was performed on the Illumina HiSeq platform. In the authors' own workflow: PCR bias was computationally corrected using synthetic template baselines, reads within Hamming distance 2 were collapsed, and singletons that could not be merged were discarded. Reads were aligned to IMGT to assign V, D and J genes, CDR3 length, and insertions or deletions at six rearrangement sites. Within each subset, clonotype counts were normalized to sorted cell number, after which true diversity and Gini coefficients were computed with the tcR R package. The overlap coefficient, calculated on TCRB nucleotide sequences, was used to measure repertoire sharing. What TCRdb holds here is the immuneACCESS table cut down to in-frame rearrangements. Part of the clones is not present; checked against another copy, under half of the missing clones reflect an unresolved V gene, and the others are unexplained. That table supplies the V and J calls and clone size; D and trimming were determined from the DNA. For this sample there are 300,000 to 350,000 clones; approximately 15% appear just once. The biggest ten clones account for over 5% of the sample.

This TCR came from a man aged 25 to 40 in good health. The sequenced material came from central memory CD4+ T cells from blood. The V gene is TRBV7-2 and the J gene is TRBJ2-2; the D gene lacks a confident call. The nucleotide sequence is TGTGCCAGCAGCTTATTCAGGAACACCGGGGAGCTGTTTTTT. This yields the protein CASSLFRNTGELFF.